This T cell receptor beta chain derives from a study of cytomegalovirus exposure and HLA in healthy donors. Overall study results and limits: Researchers had no immune exposure information except CMV serostatus available. From TCR beta sequences, most subjects' HLA-A and HLA-B alleles were reportedly predicted accurately.

With respect to this clone: Its antigen is still unknown.

It was with 60 Vbeta and 13 Jbeta primers that the PCR ran. Produced via immunoSEQ multiplex PCR; TCRdb's table is partial and in-frame only. Among 200,000 to 250,000 clones listed, 85% to 90% were seen once. With V trimmed by 7 bases and J by 5 bases, 11 bases remained unmatched. Germline V CDR1 and CDR2: MNHEY, SVGAGI. There are 14 residues in the CDR3. This TCR derives from a human donor in good health. Sequenced material: PBMCs. The chain links TRBV6-5 to TRBJ2-7, with TRBD2 matching over 7 bases. For the CDR3, the DNA is TGTGCCAGCACCACGGGGAGGGTCAAGAACGAGCAGTACTTC. Protein product: CASTTGRVKNEQYF.